This T cell receptor beta chain was profiled in a study of T cells expressing NK-cell markers. Looking at the study overall: Repertoires of TCR beta were obtained from T cells sorted as CD3+CD56+NKG2C+, CD3+CD56+NKG2C- and CD3+CD56-NKG2C+. General study findings and limits: Over 5 donors carried dominant NKG2C+ clonotypes that made up roughly 1.0-7.0% of their CD8+ T cells.

TCRdb reanalyzed the 5' RACE reads and collapses them to one entry per CDR3 protein, without DNA. The listing contains about 400,000 distinct CDR3 sequences. On this clonotype itself: As yet, its antigen is unknown.

The CDR3 length is 13 residues. From germline, CDR1 is DFQATT and CDR2 SNEGSKA (reference sequence). The clonotype originates from a woman aged 50 to 60 in good health. Sequencing was carried out using blood T cells: a sorted CD56 or NKG2C T cell subset, CD4+ or CD8+ T cells, or bulk PBMC T cells (not recorded which). The chain links TRBV20-1 to TRBJ2-7; there is no DNA to check the TCRdb D call of TRBD1. The CDR3 loop reads CSAAGTGYYEQYF.